The 29 T cell receptor beta chains below come from one sample, sequenced in a study of T-cell reconstitution after alpha-beta-depleted transplantation in children. A library of TCRbeta sequences, prepared with unique molecular identifiers, was generated. TCRdb redid the calling of the PCR reads with MiXCR, one entry per CDR3 protein. The sample has 6,500 or so distinct CDR3 sequences; approximately 5.1% are singletons. This specimen consisted of PBMCs, mostly from graft donor cells, obtained 180 days after TCRalphabeta/CD19-depleted stem cell transplant. The receptors were gathered from a child less than two years old who had a stem cell transplant for acute myeloid leukemia, so the T cells may come from the graft donor.

This clonotype was detected ten times or more. The genes are TRBV5-6 and TRBJ2-3, with TRBD2 matching 7 bases. The CDR3 length is 17 residues. Per the germline V gene, CDR1 is SGHDT and CDR2 is YYEEEE. V gave up 0 bases and J gave up 8 bases; unmatched junction bases: 15. The CDR3 sequence: CASSLGNPGLGVATQYF. The CDR3 nucleotides read TGTGCCAGCAGCTTGGGGAATCCTGGACTAGGCGTGGCTACGCAGTATTTT.

This clonotype was seen ten or more times. This rearrangement joins TRBV6-2 or TRBV6-3 to TRBJ1-1; a weak D match, TRBD1 (5 bases). The CDR3 extends over 13 amino acids. The germline V gene has CDR1 MNHEY and CDR2 SVGEGT. V lost 4 bases and J 3 bases, leaving 9 bases between the germline ends. The CDR3 loop is CASSWGEYTEAFF. The CDR3 DNA follows: TGTGCCAGCAGTTGGGGGGAGTACACTGAAGCTTTCTTT.

The table lists this clonotype with many counts. V is TRBV10-3 and J is TRBJ1-2, with D perhaps matching TRBD1 (5 bases). This CDR3 spans 14 amino acids. Germline V gene lookup returns CDR1 ENHRY and CDR2 SYGVKD. The ends were cut back, 0 bases at V and 7 bases at J, with 12 bases in the middle. The CDR3: CAISESEGVGGYTF. The CDR3 nucleotides read TGTGCCATCAGTGAGTCGGAAGGGGTTGGTGGCTACACCTTC.

This clonotype came up many times. V usage is TRBV18 and J usage is TRBJ2-5, with a weak D call TRBD1 (7 bases). V was shortened by 3 bases and J by 5 bases, with 13 bases between the two germline ends. From germline, CDR1 is KGHSH and CDR2 LQKENI. The CDR3 extends over 14 amino acids. DNA for the CDR3: TGTGCCAGCTCACCCCAGGGGGACTGGGAGACCCAGTACTTC. Protein: CASSPQGDWETQYF.

This clonotype was detected many times. This chain uses TRBV7-2 with TRBJ2-1; no clear D gene. This CDR3 spans 15 amino acids. CDR1 and CDR2 from the germline V gene are SGHTA and FQGNSA. Trimming cost V 1 base and J 0 bases, with 7 bases left between them. The CDR3 region is CASSLVSRSYNEQFF. CDR3 nucleotides: TGTGCCAGCAGCTTAGTGTCCCGCTCCTACAATGAGCAGTTCTTC.

This clonotype was counted at least ten times. The genes are TRBV12-3 or TRBV12-4 and TRBJ2-3; D is uncertain. V lost 9 bases to trimming and J lost 0 bases, with 13 bases between them. The CDR3 is made up of 14 amino acids. This CDR3 reads CASVAGLSTDTQYF. CDR3 DNA sequence: TGTGCCAGTGTTGCCGGGCTTAGCACAGATACGCAGTATTTT.

This clonotype appeared many times. The CDR3 region is CASSSLSGSRNEQFF. DNA of the CDR3: TGTGCCAGCAGTTCACTTAGCGGGAGCCGGAATGAGCAGTTCTTC. The chain links TRBV6-2 or TRBV6-3 to TRBJ2-1; the match to TRBD2 covers 9 bases. CDR3 length equals 15 residues. CDR1 is MNHEY and CDR2 is SVGEGT in the germline V gene. The J segment lost 7 bases and the V segment lost 4 bases, leaving 8 bases of the junction unmatched.

Judged by abundance, this clonotype is medium-sized. The rearrangement joins TRBV12-3 or TRBV12-4 to TRBJ2-3; 7 positions match TRBD2. The CDR3 loop spans 14 amino acids. Trimming cost V 6 bases and J 2 bases; bases outside gene matches: 5. CDR3 nucleotides: TGTGCCAGCAGGGGAGCGGGAACCACAGATACGCAGTATTTT. Its translation: CASRGAGTTDTQYF.

This clonotype was seen many times. The gene calls are TRBV28 and TRBJ2-7; 8 bases map to TRBD2. Germline V gives CDR1 MDHEN, CDR2 SYDVKM. V lost 7 bases, J lost 0 bases, and 5 bases stayed unmatched. The CDR3 is 14 residues long. CDR3 in DNA: TGTGCCAGCATCCGGGGGGGGCTCTCCTACGAGCAGTACTTC. This gives the protein CASIRGGLSYEQYF.

This clonotype was picked up many times. This chain connects TRBV18 to TRBJ2-7; either TRBD1 or TRBD2 may fit D (7 bases each). In germline, CDR1 is KGHSH, CDR2 LQKENI. The CDR3 length is 14 residues. Trimming took off 4 bases at V and 5 bases at J, with 15 bases between the two ends. The CDR3 loop reads CASSLSGTVNEQYF. The CDR3, as DNA: TGTGCCAGCTCACTCAGCGGGACAGTGAACGAGCAGTACTTC.

This clonotype was seen many times. The rearrangement uses TRBV28 and TRBJ2-7; D is perhaps TRBD2 (6 bases). V gave up 5 bases and J gave up 0 bases, with 17 bases separating them. CDR3 size: 16 residues. Germline V lookup: CDR1 MDHEN, CDR2 SYDVKM. The CDR3 bases are TGTGCCAGCAGTCCCCCGCCCGGAGGGGACTCCTACGAGCAGTACTTC. Protein sequence: CASSPPPGGDSYEQYF.

Many counts were recorded for this clonotype. This CDR3 reads CASRPTGSGTGELFF. CDR3 in DNA: TGTGCCAGCAGACCGACAGGGTCGGGCACCGGGGAGCTGTTTTTT. The rearrangement links TRBV12-3 or TRBV12-4 to TRBJ2-2, with 7 bases lining up with TRBD1. V trimming: 6 bases; J trimming: 4 bases; junction bases outside the gene matches: 8. CDR3 length equals 15 residues.

This clonotype is medium-sized by share. The V gene is TRBV12-3 or TRBV12-4, the J gene TRBJ2-7; TRBD2 matches at 9 bases. The V and J ends lost 2 bases and 5 bases, in that order; junction bases with no gene match: 7. This CDR3 comprises 15 residues. CDR3 protein: CASSLMVGLANEQYF. DNA for the CDR3: TGTGCCAGCAGTTTAATGGTTGGACTAGCGAACGAGCAGTACTTC.

This clonotype is medium-sized (0.01 to 0.1%) by share. The chain couples TRBV12-3 or TRBV12-4 to TRBJ1-6, with D tentatively TRBD1 (6 bases). This CDR3 has 14 amino acids. Between the trimmed V and J ends, which lost 3 bases and 5 bases, there was a span of 8 bases. In DNA, the CDR3 is TGTGCCAGCAGTTTTACAGGGAATAATTCACCCCTCCACTTT. Its translation is CASSFTGNNSPLHF.

This sequence joins TRBV28 and TRBJ2-3; D not resolved. The CDR3 has 14 amino acids. The V end lost 5 bases, the J end lost 2 bases, and 11 bases lay between the germline ends. Germline CDR1 MDHEN, CDR2 SYDVKM. CDR3 residues: CASSLGRNTDTQYF. The CDR3 bases are TGTGCCAGCAGTCTAGGCAGAAACACAGATACGCAGTATTTT.

In this sample, this clonotype is medium-sized. The chain is built from TRBV5-1 and TRBJ2-1; TRBD2 matches at 8 bases. CDR1 is SGHRS, CDR2 YFSETQ, per germline. The CDR3 runs 16 residues. V was pared by 2 bases and J by 4 bases, with 8 bases of the junction left unmatched. This CDR3 is CASSLSGSSVYNEQFF. The CDR3 region has the DNA TGCGCCAGCAGCTTAAGCGGGAGTTCTGTGTACAATGAGCAGTTCTTC.

In its sample, this clonotype was seen many times. The chain joins TRBV5-4 to TRBJ2-2; D gene uncertain. V lost 4 bases to trimming and J lost 2 bases, with 3 bases between them. Germline loops: CDR1 SGHNT, CDR2 YYREEE (reference sequence). This CDR3 is 12 amino acids long. CDR3 in amino acids: CASSRNTGELFF. In nucleotides, the CDR3 is TGTGCCAGCAGCCGTAACACCGGGGAGCTGTTTTTT.

In this sample, this clonotype turned up many times. V usage is TRBV3-1 and J usage is TRBJ2-3; D gene uncertain. Germline V gene data show CDR1 as LGHDT and CDR2 as YNNKEL (reference sequence). The CDR3 has 14 residues. V was pared by 4 bases and J by 5 bases, with 13 bases between. CDR3: CASSPLRIGDTQYF. The CDR3 nucleotides are TGTGCCAGCAGCCCCCTTCGAATTGGAGATACGCAGTATTTT.

In this sample, this clonotype is medium-sized. The V gene is TRBV12-3 or TRBV12-4, the J gene TRBJ2-7; D remains ambiguous. CDR3 length equals 13 residues. V dropped 2 bases and J dropped 7 bases, with 12 bases sitting between them. The CDR3 loop is CASSLRTPVEQYF. CDR3 DNA sequence: TGTGCCAGCAGTTTAAGAACCCCTGTTGAGCAGTACTTC.

This clonotype counts as medium-sized. The CDR3 reads CASKLTGGQETQYF. CDR3 nucleotides: TGTGCCAGCAAGCTTACCGGGGGGCAAGAGACCCAGTACTTC. The rearrangement links TRBV6-6 to TRBJ2-5; 7 nucleotides line up with TRBD2. Germline-derived CDR1 and CDR2 are MNHNY and SVGAGI (reference sequence). The V and J ends lost 7 bases and 2 bases, in that order; junction bases with no gene match: 7. The CDR3 sequence is 14 residues long.

This clonotype was detected ten times or more. The chain joins TRBV10-3 to TRBJ2-5; D tentatively reads TRBD1 or TRBD2 (8 bases each). This CDR3 comprises 14 residues. V was trimmed by 10 bases and J by 3 bases, leaving 18 bases between them. Germline V lookup: CDR1 ENHRY, CDR2 SYGVKD. The CDR3 spells CATSGGTGKETQYF. The CDR3 bases are TGTGCCACATCGGGGGGGACAGGAAAAGAGACCCAGTACTTC.

This clonotype was seen ten or more times. The chain couples TRBV19 to TRBJ2-7, with TRBD1 matching over 9 bases. The CDR3 consists of 14 residues. Per the germline V gene, CDR1 is LNHDA and CDR2 is SQIVND (reference sequence). The V gene end was trimmed by 5 bases and the J gene end by 2 bases; junction bases not matched to a gene: 4. The CDR3 loop is CASSADRGTYEQYF. The CDR3 region has the DNA TGTGCCAGTAGTGCGGACAGGGGCACCTACGAGCAGTACTTC. The whole variable domain, filled in from reference TRBV19 and TRBJ2-7, reads DGGITQSPKYLFRKEGQNVTLSCEQNLNHDAMYWYRQDPGQGLRLIYYSQIVNDFQKGDIAEGYSVSREKKESFPLTVTSAQKNPTAFYLCASSADRGTYEQYFGPGTRLTVT.

In its sample, this clonotype was seen many times. This rearrangement joins TRBV7-9 to TRBJ2-1; D is undetermined. The CDR3 is 8 residues long. The germline CDR1 and CDR2 sequences are SEHNR and FQNEAQ (reference sequence). The ends were cut back, 5 bases at V and 13 bases at J, with 3 bases in the middle. The CDR3 DNA is TGTGCCAGCAGCCCCCAGTTCTTC. Its protein product is CASSPQFF.

This clonotype is medium-sized (0.01 to 0.1%). One end of the junction does not line up with germline, which may come from a read error. Here the CDR3 reads CASRRGSLF. Written as DNA, the CDR3 is TGTGCCAGCAGAAGAGGGTCTCTCTTC. The chain uses TRBV28 and TRBJ2-1; maybe TRBD2 (5 bases). Germline assignment: CDR1 MDHEN and CDR2 SYDVKM. The CDR3 contains 9 residues.

By its share, this clonotype is medium-sized. The genes are TRBV11-3 and TRBJ2-1; 9 nucleotides align to TRBD2. The CDR3 has 12 amino acids. Trimming removed 2 bases from V and 10 bases from J; junction bases left unmatched: 0. CDR1 and CDR2 (germline): SGHNT, YENEEA. For the CDR3, the DNA is TGTGCCAGCAGCTTAACTAGCGGGGAGCAGTTCTTC. Amino acids: CASSLTSGEQFF.

Relative to its sample, this clonotype is medium-sized. The chain carries TRBV7-9 and TRBJ2-4; D possibly corresponds to TRBD1 (5 bases). The CDR3 consists of 15 residues. Trimming pared 8 bases from V and 2 bases from J, leaving 16 bases between. CDR1 is SEHNR, CDR2 FQNEAQ, per germline (reference sequence). In DNA, the CDR3 is TGTGCCAGCCACAGGAAAGTGGGGTCCAAAAACATTCAGTACTTC. It specifies CASHRKVGSKNIQYF.

There are many counts of this clonotype. This rearrangement joins TRBV28 to TRBJ2-7; D remains unclear. Between the trimmed V and J ends, which lost 3 bases and 3 bases, there was a span of 6 bases. Germline CDR1 MDHEN, CDR2 SYDVKM. The CDR3 has 12 residues. The CDR3 DNA follows: TGTGCCAGCAGTTTGCAGGACTACGAGCAGTACTTC. Its translation is CASSLQDYEQYF.

This clonotype was observed many times. The chain is built from TRBV12-3 or TRBV12-4 and TRBJ1-2; 10 bases map to TRBD1. V shed 2 bases, J shed 4 bases, and the junction held 10 bases outside the gene matches. This CDR3 is built from 17 residues. The CDR3 region is CASSLRGQGRGGYGYTF. In nucleotides, the CDR3 is TGTGCCAGCAGTTTACGGGGACAGGGGAGGGGGGGCTATGGCTACACCTTC.

This clonotype has at least ten counts. V is TRBV5-6 and J is TRBJ2-2; TRBD1 is a possible D gene (5 bases). CDR1 and CDR2 from the germline V gene are SGHDT and YYEEEE. The V and J ends lost 3 bases and 7 bases respectively, with 16 bases between them. The CDR3 contains 15 residues. The CDR3 spells CASSSLDRANGELFF. The DNA of the CDR3 is TGTGCCAGCAGCTCGCTAGACAGAGCGAACGGGGAGCTGTTTTTT.